Presented here are 30 T cell receptor beta chains from one specimen sequenced in a study of T cell clonotyping in hematopoietic cell transplantation. Assay: immunoSEQ multiplex PCR; the TCRdb copy retains only in-frame clones and omits some. This table has some 5,000 clones, 90% appearing once. Material: peripheral blood mononuclear cells. These receptors all stem from a man aged 40-49 years in good health. Some clones in this sample may be carry-over from other donors' samples.

The V gene is TRBV7-2, the J gene TRBJ2-7; D uncertain. Trimming stripped 5 bases from V and 4 bases from J, with 6 bases between. The CDR3 covers 11 residues. The germline V gene encodes CDR1 SGHTA and CDR2 FQGNSA. The CDR3 region has the DNA TGTGCCAGCAGCCCCGGATACGAGCAGTACTTC. Protein sequence: CASSPGYEQYF.

The rearrangement joins TRBV6-6 to TRBJ2-2, with a tentative D call TRBD1 (6 bases). The CDR3 extends over 13 amino acids. Germline CDR1 reads MNHNY; CDR2 reads SVGAGI (reference sequence). The V end lost 10 bases, the J end lost 6 bases, and 15 bases lay between the germline ends. CDR3 nucleotides: TGTGCCACAGGACAGAGAACGGCCGGGGAGCTGTTTTTT. Translated, it gives CATGQRTAGELFF.

The chain combines TRBV7-9 with TRBJ1-5; D possibly corresponds to TRBD1 (5 bases). V was cut by 3 bases and J by 3 bases, with 9 bases left in between. Germline values: CDR1 SEHNR, CDR2 FQNEAQ (reference sequence). The CDR3 runs 14 residues. The CDR3 DNA sequence: TGTGCCAGCAGCTTGGCAGGGCCCAATCAGCCCCAGCATTTT. It encodes CASSLAGPNQPQHF.

The V gene is TRBV27, the J gene TRBJ2-2, with 10 nucleotides matching TRBD2. The CDR3 is 15 residues long. From germline, CDR1 is MNHEY and CDR2 SMNVEV (reference sequence). After removal of 5 bases from V and 5 bases from J, the junction contained 5 bases not matched to a gene. CDR3 nucleotides: TGTGCCAGCAGTACACTTAGCGGGAGGACCGGGGAGCTGTTTTTT. Its translation: CASSTLSGRTGELFF.

The J gene is TRBJ2-7, the V gene TRBV5-4; the D is unclear. The CDR3 runs 16 residues. Deletions cut 2 bases from V and 4 bases from J, with 19 bases between. Germline lookup yields CDR1 SGHNT and CDR2 YYREEE (reference sequence). The CDR3 bases are TGTGCCAGCAGCTTACGGGCCGAAGTAGATGTTTACGAGCAGTACTTC. This encodes CASSLRAEVDVYEQYF.

V gene TRBV28 combines with J gene TRBJ2-5; D possibly corresponds to TRBD1 (5 bases). Trimming took off 4 bases at V and 5 bases at J, with 14 bases between the two ends. Germline-derived CDR1 and CDR2 are MDHEN and SYDVKM. The CDR3 runs to 14 residues. DNA of the CDR3: TGTGCCAGCAGTTCCCCAGACAGACGTGAGACCCAGTACTTC. Its protein is CASSSPDRRETQYF.

V gene TRBV19 combines with J gene TRBJ1-2; a possible D gene is TRBD1 (6 bases). Per the germline V gene, CDR1 is LNHDA and CDR2 is SQIVND (reference sequence). The CDR3 runs to 12 residues. V was trimmed by 7 bases and J by 10 bases, leaving 16 bases between them. Here the CDR3 DNA reads TGTGCCAGTACCCACCCGCGGGGGCTCTACACCTTC. Amino acid sequence: CASTHPRGLYTF.

This clone occurred once. CDR3 in amino acids: CAIRGGTPSGEQYF. CDR3 DNA sequence: TGTGCCATCAGGGGAGGGACTCCGTCGGGCGAGCAGTACTTC. This rearrangement joins TRBV10-3 to TRBJ2-7, with 7 nucleotides matching TRBD2. The germline V gene encodes CDR1 ENHRY and CDR2 SYGVKD. V shed 6 bases, J shed 6 bases, and the junction held 11 bases outside the gene matches. The CDR3 is made up of 14 amino acids.

The chain joins TRBV9 to TRBJ1-1; 8 positions match TRBD1. Germline V lookup: CDR1 SGDLS, CDR2 YYNGEE. The length of the CDR3 is 13 residues. J gave up 4 bases and V 2 bases, and 1 base lay outside the gene matches. CDR3 sequence reads: CASSVQGATEAFF. For the CDR3, the DNA is TGTGCCAGCAGCGTTCAGGGGGCCACTGAAGCTTTCTTT.

The chain combines TRBV18 with TRBJ2-1, with 11 positions matching TRBD2. The CDR3 spans 16 residues. In germline, CDR1 is KGHSH, CDR2 LQKENI. V was pared by 1 base and J by 6 bases, with 5 bases of the junction left unmatched. Here the CDR3 reads CASSPQLAGVSNEQFF. The CDR3 coding sequence is TGTGCCAGCTCACCACAACTAGCGGGAGTATCCAATGAGCAGTTCTTC.

This clone was seen once. This chain uses TRBV30 with TRBJ2-6; 8 positions agree with TRBD1. The J segment lost 3 bases and the V segment lost 0 bases, leaving 13 bases of the junction unmatched. Germline V lookup: CDR1 GTSNPN, CDR2 SVGIG (reference sequence). The CDR3 extends over 19 amino acids. The CDR3: CAWSVTAGGATSGANVLTF. Here the CDR3 DNA reads TGTGCCTGGAGTGTAACGGCAGGGGGCGCGACTAGTGGGGCCAACGTCCTGACTTTC.

V usage is TRBV6-6 and J usage is TRBJ1-5; D unclear. The CDR3 has 14 residues. Per the germline V gene, CDR1 is MNHNY and CDR2 is SVGAGI (reference sequence). Between the trimmed V and J ends, which lost 8 bases and 0 bases, there was a span of 11 bases. This CDR3 reads CASLADYSNQPQHF. The DNA of the CDR3 is TGTGCCAGCTTGGCGGATTATAGCAATCAGCCCCAGCATTTT.

V and J are TRBV14 and TRBJ2-5; D is ambiguous. The CDR3 is 15 residues long. Trimming shortened V by 2 bases and J by 1 base, and 11 bases separated the two germline ends. Germline CDR1 and CDR2: SGHDN and FVKESK. CDR3 DNA: TGTGCCAGCAGCCAACGGGCCCTGACCCAAGAGACCCAGTACTTC. It codes for CASSQRALTQETQYF.

The chain is built from TRBV30 and TRBJ2-5; no clear D gene. Trimming removed 0 bases from V and 2 bases from J, with 1 base in between. Looked up from germline, CDR1 is GTSNPN and CDR2 is SVGIG (reference sequence). There are 11 residues in the CDR3. The CDR3 nucleotides read TGTGCCTGGAGTGTACAAGAGACCCAGTACTTC. This encodes CAWSVQETQYF.

The chain couples TRBV7-2 to TRBJ1-5; 8 nucleotides match TRBD1. The J segment lost 3 bases and the V segment lost 5 bases, leaving 3 bases of the junction unmatched. Germline lookup yields CDR1 SGHTA and CDR2 FQGNSA. This CDR3 is 14 amino acids long. This CDR3 is CASSTTGANQPQHF. In DNA form, the CDR3 reads TGTGCCAGCAGCACGACAGGGGCCAATCAGCCCCAGCATTTT.

V gene TRBV2 combines with J gene TRBJ1-1; D uncertain. Trimming pared 0 bases from V and 5 bases from J, leaving 19 bases between. CDR3 size: 17 residues. Germline V gives CDR1 SNHLY, CDR2 FYNNEI. This CDR3 is CASSEAARAPIRTEAFF. The CDR3 bases are TGTGCCAGCAGTGAAGCAGCTCGGGCCCCTATCCGGACTGAAGCTTTCTTT.

The chain uses TRBV19 and TRBJ1-1, with 7 bases fitting TRBD1. The trim removed 7 bases at V and 5 bases at J, leaving 7 bases unmatched. Per germline, CDR1 LNHDA and CDR2 SQIVND (reference sequence). The CDR3 length is 13 residues. This chain's CDR3 is CASKETGQTEAFF. The CDR3 DNA reads as TGTGCCAGTAAAGAGACAGGGCAGACTGAAGCTTTCTTT.

V is TRBV25-1 and J is TRBJ2-3; 10 bases line up with TRBD2. This CDR3 contains 15 residues. Per germline, CDR1 MGHDK and CDR2 SYGVNS. Trimming removed 4 bases from V and 1 base from J; junction bases left unmatched: 2. The CDR3 DNA reads as TGTGCCAGCAGTGGAGCGGGAGGGCGCACAGATACGCAGTATTTT. This codes for CASSGAGGRTDTQYF.

V usage is TRBV10-3 and J usage is TRBJ2-5, with D hard to call. The germline CDR1 and CDR2 sequences are ENHRY and SYGVKD. The V and J ends lost 3 bases and 1 base respectively, with 6 bases between them. CDR3 size: 13 residues. CDR3 sequence (DNA): TGTGCCATCAGTGACAGACCCCAAGAGACCCAGTACTTC. Its protein product is CAISDRPQETQYF.

The chain combines TRBV7-9 with TRBJ2-1, with D possibly TRBD2 on 5 matching bases. CDR3 size: 14 residues. The germline V gene has CDR1 SEHNR and CDR2 FQNEAQ (reference sequence). Deletions cut 0 bases from V and 4 bases from J, with 7 bases between. The chain's CDR3 is CASSLAGAYNEQFF. The CDR3 DNA reads as TGTGCCAGCAGCTTAGCGGGAGCATACAATGAGCAGTTCTTC.

The chain combines TRBV9 with TRBJ1-1; D possibly corresponds to TRBD1 (6 bases). This CDR3 is 14 amino acids long. Trimming removed 1 base from V and 4 bases from J, with 11 bases in between. Germline values: CDR1 SGDLS, CDR2 YYNGEE. The CDR3 DNA sequence: TGTGCCAGCAGCGTAAAGGTCAGGGGCACTGAAGCTTTCTTT. Protein product: CASSVKVRGTEAFF.

The rearrangement joins TRBV11-1 to TRBJ2-1, with D hard to call. The ends were cut back, 4 bases at V and 6 bases at J, with 16 bases in the middle. The CDR3 sequence is 15 residues long. CDR1 is SGHAT and CDR2 is FQDESV in the germline V gene (reference sequence). CDR3 DNA: TGTGCCAGCAGCTACTGGGTTGCTAGGGCCAATGAGCAGTTCTTC. Its protein product is CASSYWVARANEQFF.

The chain carries TRBV6-6 and TRBJ1-5, with 10 bases fitting TRBD1. The V segment lost 10 bases and the J segment 7 bases; nucleotides outside the gene matches: 16. This CDR3 spans 16 amino acids. CDR1 is MNHNY, CDR2 SVGAGI, per germline (reference sequence). This CDR3 reads CATFSGTGVREQPQHF. The DNA of the CDR3 is TGTGCCACCTTCTCGGGGACAGGGGTAAGGGAACAGCCCCAGCATTTT.

This rearrangement joins TRBV12-5 to TRBJ2-7, with 8 nucleotides matching TRBD1. Germline V CDR1 and CDR2: LGHNT, FRNRAP. CDR3 length equals 14 residues. After removal of 4 bases from V and 3 bases from J, the junction contained 5 bases not matched to a gene. This CDR3 is CASGSGTGIYEQYF. The DNA for the CDR3 is TGTGCTAGTGGTTCCGGGACAGGTATCTACGAGCAGTACTTC.

The V and J genes are TRBV9 and TRBJ2-7; either TRBD1 or TRBD2 may fit D (6 bases each). Germline loops: CDR1 SGDLS, CDR2 YYNGEE. V was cut by 4 bases and J by 4 bases, with 18 bases left in between. There are 15 residues in the CDR3. The CDR3 coding sequence is TGTGCCAGCAGCACAGGGTGGGGGGATCATTACGAGCAGTACTTC. Its protein is CASSTGWGDHYEQYF.

The chain has TRBV10-3 and TRBJ1-6, with a tentative D call TRBD1 (5 bases). This CDR3 has 12 residues. V gave up 7 bases and J gave up 10 bases, with 11 bases separating them. CDR1 and CDR2 (germline): ENHRY, SYGVKD. The CDR3 is CAITPGDSPLHF. The CDR3 nucleotides are TGTGCCATCACCCCGGGGGACTCACCCCTCCACTTT.

This chain links TRBV5-6 with TRBJ2-7, with 7 bases identical to TRBD1. The CDR3 is 16 amino acids. The V segment lost 3 bases and the J segment 0 bases; nucleotides outside the gene matches: 9. In germline, CDR1 is SGHDT, CDR2 YYEEEE. The CDR3 region is CASSWALGDSSYEQYF. CDR3 coding DNA: TGTGCCAGCAGCTGGGCTCTGGGGGACAGCTCCTACGAGCAGTACTTC.

The chain has TRBV7-3 and TRBJ2-2; 9 nucleotides line up with TRBD1. V dropped 11 bases and J dropped 8; count of bases not matched to a gene: 21. The V gene's germline CDR1 is SGHTA and CDR2 FQGTGA. CDR3 size: 17 residues. The CDR3 region has the DNA TGTGCCGCAACCCTACTGGGACAGGGCACGAACAAGGGGGAGCTGTTTTTT. It encodes CAATLLGQGTNKGELFF. The whole variable domain, filled in from reference TRBV7-3 and TRBJ2-2, reads GAGVSQTPSNKVTEKGKYVELRCDPISGHTALYWYRQSLGQGPEFLIYFQGTGAADDSGLPNDRFFAVRPEGSVSTLKIQRTERGDSAVYLCAATLLGQGTNKGELFFGEGSRLTVL.

The chain recombines TRBV4-3 with TRBJ1-3; D unresolved. Trimming cost V 5 bases and J 4 bases, with 9 bases left between them. Germline CDR1 is LGHNA and CDR2 is YSLEER. This CDR3 contains 13 residues. The CDR3 sequence is CASSGGEGNTIYF. The DNA of the CDR3 is TGCGCCAGCAGCGGCGGGGAGGGAAACACCATATATTTT.

V usage is TRBV9 and J usage is TRBJ2-1; D possibly corresponds to TRBD2 (10 bases). Trimming pared 4 bases from V and 7 bases from J, leaving 36 bases between. The CDR3 is 21 amino acids. CDR1 and CDR2 from the germline V gene are SGDLS and YYNGEE. The DNA for the CDR3 is TGTGCCAGCAGCCCCCGGGACAGGGTTGTTTCTAGCGGGAGTTCGTTGAATGAGCAGTTCTTC. Residues: CASSPRDRVVSSGSSLNEQFF.